A selection of T cell receptor beta chains follows, all from one sample in a study of blood T cell repertoires in COVID-19. Repertoires were generated with immunoSEQ multiplex PCR, while TCRdb's copy carries only in-frame clones and drops some. The sample contains around 300,000 clones, around nine tenths of which appear only once. The sequenced sample was PBMCs or T cells enriched from blood (not recorded which). The receptors were sampled from an older woman in a cohort exposed to, infected with or recovered from COVID-19 (not recorded which). Each CDR3 is given with its conserved first and last residue. Each record gives: CDR3 protein, CDR3 DNA, V gene, clone size, J gene, D gene. The D gene is left open where the match is weak. Clone size, where shown, is once, few, many, or a class for clones that have expanded.

CASSLAGQQETQYF TGTGCTAGCAGCTTAGCGGGACAGCAAGAGACCCAGTACTTC TRBV7-7 NA TRBJ2-5 NA
CSARVGYPQFF TGCAGTGCTAGGGTGGGCTATCCCCAGTTCTTC TRBV20-1 NA TRBJ2-1 NA
CASSARGGMQYF TGTGCCAGCAGTGCGCGAGGGGGTATGCAGTATTTT TRBV2 once TRBJ2-3 NA
CAASRGGETQYF TGTGCCGCAAGTCGTGGAGGAGAGACCCAGTACTTC TRBV6-5 NA TRBJ2-5 NA
CASSLVDGGENIQYF TGTGCCAGCAGCTTAGTGGACGGGGGAGAAAACATTCAGTACTTC TRBV7-9 NA TRBJ2-4 NA
CASSLAGQPPGYTF TGCGCCAGCAGCTTGGCCGGACAGCCGCCTGGCTACACCTTC TRBV5-1 NA TRBJ1-2 NA
CASSLVPSTDTQYF TGTGCCAGCAGCTTAGTTCCGAGCACAGATACGCAGTATTTT TRBV7-2 NA TRBJ2-3 NA
CASRLEREKTQYF TGCGCCAGCAGACTTGAAAGGGAGAAGACCCAGTACTTC TRBV5-1 few TRBJ2-5 NA
CASSSSETSGVKNIQYF TGTGCCAGCTCCTCCTCCGAGACTAGCGGGGTAAAAAACATTCAGTACTTC TRBV18 NA TRBJ2-4 TRBD2
CASSPGVAGDSYEQYF TGCGCCAGCAGCCCCGGGGTAGCGGGAGACTCCTACGAGCAGTACTTC TRBV5-1 NA TRBJ2-7 TRBD2
CASSQPGINEKLFF TGTGCCAGCAGCCAACCGGGAATTAATGAAAAACTGTTTTTT TRBV5-4 NA TRBJ1-4 NA
CASSLARRETQYF TGTGCCAGCAGTTTAGCTAGACGAGAGACCCAGTACTTC TRBV28 NA TRBJ2-5 NA
CASSPWDRNEKLFF TGTGCCAGCAGTCCTTGGGACAGGAATGAAAAACTGTTTTTT TRBV28 once TRBJ1-4 TRBD1
CASSSGLARDEQFF TGTGCCAGCTCATCGGGACTAGCGCGGGATGAGCAGTTCTTC TRBV18 NA TRBJ2-1 TRBD2
CASSLWGQAGDYGYTF TGTGCCAGCAGTTTATGGGGGCAGGCCGGGGACTATGGCTACACCTTC TRBV27 NA TRBJ1-2 NA
CASTDSTYEQYF TGTGCCAGCACGGACAGCACTTACGAGCAGTACTTC TRBV6-5 NA TRBJ2-7 NA
CASSPPDRVAGYTF TGTGCCAGCAGTCCCCCGGACAGGGTGGCTGGCTACACCTTC TRBV28 once TRBJ1-2 TRBD1
CASRLTGTSPKEQFF TGCGCCAGCAGATTGACCGGGACTAGCCCCAAGGAGCAGTTCTTC TRBV5-1 NA TRBJ2-1 TRBD2
CASATGTSGNEQFF TGTGCCAGCGCAACCGGGACTAGCGGTAATGAGCAGTTCTTC TRBV7-6 NA TRBJ2-1 TRBD2
CASSQVAAGVSYNEQFF TGCGCCAGCAGCCAAGTTGCAGCGGGAGTCTCCTACAATGAGCAGTTCTTC TRBV4-3 once TRBJ2-1 TRBD2
CASSSPHRGMNTEAFF TGTGCCAGCAGTTCCCCCCACAGGGGGATGAACACTGAAGCTTTCTTT TRBV27 NA TRBJ1-1 TRBD1
CASSWDRKNTEAFF TGTGCCAGTAGCTGGGACAGAAAGAACACTGAAGCTTTCTTT TRBV19 NA TRBJ1-1 TRBD1
CASSSRQHYEQYF TGTGCCAGCAGCTCCCGACAGCACTACGAGCAGTACTTC TRBV9 few TRBJ2-7 NA
CATSERTGGDTQYF TGTGCCACCAGTGAGCGAACAGGGGGGGATACGCAGTATTTT TRBV24-1 NA TRBJ2-3 TRBD1
CASSSGQIDTEAFF TGCGCCAGCAGCTCGGGACAGATCGACACTGAAGCTTTCTTT TRBV5-1 NA TRBJ1-1 TRBD1
CASSLGTHRDRSYEQYF TGCGCCAGCAGCTTGGGGACCCACCGGGACAGGTCCTACGAGCAGTACTTC TRBV5-1 NA TRBJ2-7 TRBD1
CATSRRGGYEQYF TGTGCCACTTCAAGGAGGGGAGGATACGAGCAGTACTTC TRBV6-6 NA TRBJ2-7 NA
CASSVVRQGVSYNEQFF TGTGCCAGCAGCGTAGTGAGACAGGGGGTATCCTACAATGAGCAGTTCTTC TRBV7-9 once TRBJ2-1 TRBD1
CASSLEPFTSGRRTDTQYF TGTGCCAGCAGCTTAGAACCCTTCACTAGCGGGAGGCGCACAGATACGCAGTATTTT TRBV11-2 NA TRBJ2-3 TRBD2
CASSQDTISPTSGRMYEQYF TGCGCCAGCAGCCAAGATACGATCTCCCCGACTAGCGGGAGGATGTACGAGCAGTACTTC TRBV4-3 NA TRBJ2-7 TRBD2
CASSSTGQGSTEAFF TGTGCCAGCAGCTCAACGGGACAGGGGAGTACTGAAGCTTTCTTT TRBV13 NA TRBJ1-1 TRBD1
CASGSSGGYNEQFF TGCGCCAGCGGTTCCTCGGGAGGGTACAATGAGCAGTTCTTC TRBV5-1 NA TRBJ2-1 TRBD2
CASSPGLDSNQPQHF TGTGCCAGCAGCCCAGGATTGGATAGCAATCAGCCCCAGCATTTT TRBV11-3 NA TRBJ1-5 NA
CASSRLLLAGEGEQFF TGTGCCAGCAGCCGTCTCCTACTAGCGGGAGAGGGTGAGCAGTTCTTC TRBV7-8 NA TRBJ2-1 TRBD2
CASSQALAGTSYEQYF TGTGCCAGCAGCCAAGCGCTAGCGGGGACCTCCTACGAGCAGTACTTC TRBV3-1/TRBV3-2 NA TRBJ2-7 TRBD2
CASSPGPGEKLFF TGTGCCAGCTCACCAGGGCCGGGGGAAAAACTGTTTTTT TRBV18 NA TRBJ1-4 NA
CASSDPSASRYEQYF TGTGCCAGCAGTGACCCTAGTGCTAGCAGGTACGAGCAGTACTTC TRBV6-4 NA TRBJ2-7 NA
CASSARTDLNTGELFF TGTGCCAGCAGCGCCCGGACAGACTTAAACACCGGGGAGCTGTTTTTT TRBV5-4 NA TRBJ2-2 NA
CASSDGTSGTFSTDTQYF TGTGCCAGCAGTGATGGGACTAGCGGGACCTTTAGCACAGATACGCAGTATTTT TRBV2 NA TRBJ2-3 TRBD2
CASSLEGGLTGELFF TGTGCTAGCAGCTTAGAGGGGGGGCTCACCGGGGAGCTGTTTTTT TRBV7-7 NA TRBJ2-2 NA
CASSLARWTSEYNEQFF TGTGCCAGCAGCTTAGCGCGCTGGACTAGCGAGTACAATGAGCAGTTCTTC TRBV7-8 NA TRBJ2-1 TRBD2
CASSLRPGRGDEKLFF TGTGCCAGCAGCTTAAGACCGGGCAGGGGAGACGAAAAACTGTTTTTT TRBV7-8 NA TRBJ1-4 NA
CSASRLYEQYF TGCAGTGCTAGTCGACTTTACGAGCAGTACTTC TRBV20-1 once TRBJ2-7 NA
CASRAGQGRTGGTEAFF TGTGCCAGCAGGGCTGGACAGGGGAGGACTGGTGGCACTGAAGCTTTCTTT TRBV7-2 NA TRBJ1-1 TRBD1
CASSLLGTHSNQPQHF TGTGCCAGCAGTTTATTGGGGACACATAGCAATCAGCCCCAGCATTTT TRBV28 NA TRBJ1-5 NA
CASSLKRGQGQPPYEQYF TGTGCCAGCAGCCTAAAAAGGGGACAGGGCCAACCCCCCTACGAGCAGTACTTC TRBV7-8 NA TRBJ2-7 TRBD1
CASRKGGLRQPQHF TGTGCCAGCAGGAAAGGGGGCTTACGGCAGCCCCAGCATTTT TRBV28 NA TRBJ1-5 TRBD1
CASSKRQEGYEQYF TGTGCCAGCAGCAAGAGACAGGAAGGCTACGAGCAGTACTTC TRBV6-6 NA TRBJ2-7 NA
CATSGGTSGYNEQFF TGTGCCACCAGCGGCGGGACTAGCGGTTACAATGAGCAGTTCTTC TRBV24-1 NA TRBJ2-1 TRBD2
CASNPGGYEQYF TGTGCCAGCAATCCAGGGGGGTACGAGCAGTACTTC TRBV6-5 NA TRBJ2-7 NA
CASSHGPLGSSTDTQYF TGTGCCAGCTCACATGGTCCGTTGGGCTCTAGCACAGATACGCAGTATTTT TRBV18 NA TRBJ2-3 NA
CASSTSSGGYNEQFF TGTGCCAGCAGCACCTCGAGCGGGGGATACAATGAGCAGTTCTTC TRBV7-3 NA TRBJ2-1 TRBD2